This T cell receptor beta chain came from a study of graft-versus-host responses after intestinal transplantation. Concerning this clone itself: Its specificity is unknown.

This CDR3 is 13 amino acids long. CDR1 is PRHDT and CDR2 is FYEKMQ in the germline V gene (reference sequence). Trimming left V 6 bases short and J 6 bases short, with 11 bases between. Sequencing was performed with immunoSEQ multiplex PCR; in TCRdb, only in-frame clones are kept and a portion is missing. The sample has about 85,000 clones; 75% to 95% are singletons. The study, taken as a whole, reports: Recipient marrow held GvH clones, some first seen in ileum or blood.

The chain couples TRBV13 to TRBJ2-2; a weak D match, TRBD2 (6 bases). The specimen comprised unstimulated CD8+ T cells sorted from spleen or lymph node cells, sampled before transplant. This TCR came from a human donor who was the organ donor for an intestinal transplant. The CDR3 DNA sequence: TGTGCCAGCAGGCGAGGAGGGTCCGGGGAGCTGTTTTTT. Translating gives CASRRGGSGELFF. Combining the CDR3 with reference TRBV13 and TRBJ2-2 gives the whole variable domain AAGVIQSPRHLIKEKRETATLKCYPIPRHDTVYWYQQGPGQDPQFLISFYEKMQSDKGSIPDRFSAQQFSDYHSELNMSSLELGDSALYFCASRRGGSGELFFGEGSRLTVL.